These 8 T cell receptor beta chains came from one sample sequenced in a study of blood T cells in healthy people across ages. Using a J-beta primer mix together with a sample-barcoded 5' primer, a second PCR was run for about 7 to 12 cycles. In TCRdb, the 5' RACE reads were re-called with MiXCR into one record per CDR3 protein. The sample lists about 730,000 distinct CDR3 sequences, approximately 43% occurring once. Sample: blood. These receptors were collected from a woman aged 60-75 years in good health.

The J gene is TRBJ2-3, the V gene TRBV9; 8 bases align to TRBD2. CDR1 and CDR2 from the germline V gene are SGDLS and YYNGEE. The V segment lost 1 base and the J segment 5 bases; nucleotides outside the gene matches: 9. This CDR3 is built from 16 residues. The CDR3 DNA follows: TGTGCCAGCAGCGTAAGCGGTAGCGGGGTAGTAGATACGCAGTATTTT. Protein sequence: CASSVSGSGVVDTQYF.

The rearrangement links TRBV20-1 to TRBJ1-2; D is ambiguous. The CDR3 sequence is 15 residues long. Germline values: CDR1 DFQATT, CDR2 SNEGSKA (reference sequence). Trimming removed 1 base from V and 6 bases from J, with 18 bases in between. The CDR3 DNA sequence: TGCAGTGCTAGAGGGTACGGAGAGTTCACCCATGGCTACACCTTC. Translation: CSARGYGEFTHGYTF.

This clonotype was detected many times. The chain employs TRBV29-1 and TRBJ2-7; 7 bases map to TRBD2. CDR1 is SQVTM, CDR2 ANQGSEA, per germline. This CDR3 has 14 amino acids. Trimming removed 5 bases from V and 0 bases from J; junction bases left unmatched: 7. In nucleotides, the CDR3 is TGCAGCGTTCAATGGGGAGGGAACTCCTACGAGCAGTACTTC. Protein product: CSVQWGGNSYEQYF.

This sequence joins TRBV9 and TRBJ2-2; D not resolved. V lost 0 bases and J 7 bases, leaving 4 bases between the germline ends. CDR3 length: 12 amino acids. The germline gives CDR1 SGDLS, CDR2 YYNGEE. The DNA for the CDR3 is TGTGCCAGCAGCGTAGTGGGCGGGGAGCTGTTTTTT. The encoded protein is CASSVVGGELFF.

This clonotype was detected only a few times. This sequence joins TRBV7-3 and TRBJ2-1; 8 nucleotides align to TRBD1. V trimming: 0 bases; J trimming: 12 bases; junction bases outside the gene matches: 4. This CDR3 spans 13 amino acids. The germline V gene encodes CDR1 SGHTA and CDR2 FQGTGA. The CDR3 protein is CASSLTKDRVQFF. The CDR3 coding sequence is TGTGCCAGCAGCTTAACTAAGGACAGGGTGCAGTTCTTC. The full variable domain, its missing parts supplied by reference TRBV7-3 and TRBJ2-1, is GAGVSQTPSNKVTEKGKYVELRCDPISGHTALYWYRQSLGQGPEFLIYFQGTGAADDSGLPNDRFFAVRPEGSVSTLKIQRTERGDSAVYLCASSLTKDRVQFFGPGTRLTVL.

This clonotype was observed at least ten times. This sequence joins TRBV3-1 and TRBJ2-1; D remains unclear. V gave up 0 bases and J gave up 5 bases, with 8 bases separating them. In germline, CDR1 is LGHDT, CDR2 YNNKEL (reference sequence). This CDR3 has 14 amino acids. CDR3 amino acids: CASSQDPLNNEQFF. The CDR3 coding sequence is TGTGCCAGCAGCCAAGATCCCCTGAACAATGAGCAGTTCTTC.

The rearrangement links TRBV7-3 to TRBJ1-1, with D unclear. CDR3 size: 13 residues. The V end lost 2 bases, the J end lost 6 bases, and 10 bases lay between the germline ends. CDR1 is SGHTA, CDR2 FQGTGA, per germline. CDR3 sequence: CASSLQEDAEAFF. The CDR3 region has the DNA TGTGCCAGCAGCTTACAGGAGGACGCTGAAGCTTTCTTT.

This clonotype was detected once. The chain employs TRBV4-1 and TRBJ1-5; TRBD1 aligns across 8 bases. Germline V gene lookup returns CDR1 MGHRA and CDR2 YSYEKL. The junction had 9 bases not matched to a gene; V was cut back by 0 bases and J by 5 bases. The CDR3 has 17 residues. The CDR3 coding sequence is TGCGCCAGCAGCCAAGATCGAGACAGGGGATTTTATCAGCCCCAGCATTTT. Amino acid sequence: CASSQDRDRGFYQPQHF.